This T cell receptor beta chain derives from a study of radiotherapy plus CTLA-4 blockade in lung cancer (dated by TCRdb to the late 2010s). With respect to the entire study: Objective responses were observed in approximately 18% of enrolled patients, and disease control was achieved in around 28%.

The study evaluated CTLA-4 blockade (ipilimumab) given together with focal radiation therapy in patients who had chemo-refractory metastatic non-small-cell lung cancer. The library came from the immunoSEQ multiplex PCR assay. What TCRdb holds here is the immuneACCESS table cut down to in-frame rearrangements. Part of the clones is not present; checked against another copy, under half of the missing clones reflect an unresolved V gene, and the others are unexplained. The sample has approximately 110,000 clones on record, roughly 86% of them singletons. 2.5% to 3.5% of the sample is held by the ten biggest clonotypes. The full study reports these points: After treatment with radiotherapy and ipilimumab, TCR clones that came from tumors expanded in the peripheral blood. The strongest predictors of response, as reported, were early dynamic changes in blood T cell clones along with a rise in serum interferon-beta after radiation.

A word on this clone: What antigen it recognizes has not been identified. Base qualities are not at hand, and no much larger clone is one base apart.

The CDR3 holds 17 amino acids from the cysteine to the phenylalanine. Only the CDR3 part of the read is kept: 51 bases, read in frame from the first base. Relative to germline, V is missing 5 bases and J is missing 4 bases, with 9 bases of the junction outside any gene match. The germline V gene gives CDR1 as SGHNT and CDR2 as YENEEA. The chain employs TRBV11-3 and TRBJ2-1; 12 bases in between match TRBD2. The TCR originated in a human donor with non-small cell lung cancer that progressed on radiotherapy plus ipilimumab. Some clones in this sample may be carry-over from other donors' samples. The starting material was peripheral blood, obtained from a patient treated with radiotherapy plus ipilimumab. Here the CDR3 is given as CASSRTLAGGPYNEQFF. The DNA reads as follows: TGTGCCAGCAGCCGTACCCTAGCGGGGGGGCCATACAATGAGCAGTTCTTC.